One and the same sample provided the 13 T cell receptor beta chains below, sequenced in a study of siplizumab effects on memory and regulatory T cells. The data were produced by immunoSEQ multiplex PCR, yet TCRdb's version contains in-frame clones alone and is incomplete. The data show approximately 100,000 clones, around 94% seen once. Sequencing input: non-Treg CD4+ T cells sorted from blood. These TCRs come from a human donor in good health.

This chain links TRBV7-3 with TRBJ1-3; no clear D. Germline loops: CDR1 SGHTA, CDR2 FQGTGA. The CDR3 sequence is 13 residues long. Trimming took 5 bases from V and 4 from J, leaving 9 bases between them. The CDR3 is CASSVGPGNTIYF. The CDR3 region has the DNA TGTGCCAGCAGCGTTGGACCGGGAAACACCATATATTTT.

This chain uses TRBV28 with TRBJ1-1, with 9 bases that match TRBD1. Germline assignment: CDR1 MDHEN and CDR2 SYDVKM. The CDR3 covers 13 residues. The V gene end was trimmed by 3 bases and the J gene end by 11 bases; junction bases not matched to a gene: 7. The CDR3 bases are TGTGCCAGCAGTTTCGGGGACAGGGTAGTCGCTTTCTTT. Its protein is CASSFGDRVVAFF.

The chain recombines TRBV5-5 with TRBJ2-3; D may match TRBD1 or TRBD2 (5 bases each). This CDR3 has 12 residues. Germline lookup yields CDR1 SGHKS and CDR2 YYEKEE (reference sequence). V lost 6 bases to trimming and J lost 10 bases, with 15 bases between them. The CDR3 DNA follows: TGTGCCAGCACCTTCAGCGAGGGGTCGCAGTATTTT. Translated, it gives CASTFSEGSQYF.

V gene TRBV29-1 combines with J gene TRBJ1-5; D is perhaps TRBD1 (5 bases). There are 13 residues in the CDR3. From germline, CDR1 is SQVTM and CDR2 ANQGSEA. Trimming shortened V by 4 bases and J by 5 bases, and 12 bases separated the two germline ends. Here the CDR3 DNA reads TGCAGCGTTGTATCGGGGGGTGATCAGCCCCAGCATTTT. Encoded protein: CSVVSGGDQPQHF.

V and J are TRBV28 and TRBJ1-1; D might be TRBD1 (6 bases). Trimming left V 8 bases short and J 6 bases short, with 22 bases between. The CDR3 sequence is 15 residues long. Germline assignment: CDR1 MDHEN and CDR2 SYDVKM. In DNA form, the CDR3 reads TGTGCCAGCCTTTCTGGGGTCAGGGGACCCCCTGAAGCTTTCTTT. Its protein is CASLSGVRGPPEAFF.

In this sample, this clone turned up once. The rearrangement joins TRBV27 to TRBJ2-1; D is undetermined. The CDR3 contains 15 residues. Germline CDR1 and CDR2: MNHEY and SMNVEV (reference sequence). Deletions cut 3 bases from V and 5 bases from J, with 14 bases between. The CDR3 nucleotides are TGTGCCAGCAGTTTTCGTCTAGTTGGGAACAATGAGCAGTTCTTC. Translated, it gives CASSFRLVGNNEQFF.

The chain employs TRBV7-2 and TRBJ2-5; D is unclear. V was clipped by 1 base and J by 3 bases, with 15 bases between them. Germline V gene lookup returns CDR1 SGHTA and CDR2 FQGNSA. This CDR3 has 16 residues. CDR3 in amino acids: CASSLEMRGLKETQYF. CDR3 nucleotides: TGTGCCAGCAGCTTAGAAATGCGAGGCCTGAAAGAGACCCAGTACTTC.

In this sample, this clone turned up once. The chain employs TRBV19 and TRBJ2-5, with D maybe TRBD2 (6 bases). The CDR3 has 15 amino acids. Trimming removed 3 bases at V and 2 bases at J, with 13 bases between. Germline-derived CDR1 and CDR2 are LNHDA and SQIVND (reference sequence). DNA of the CDR3: TGTGCCAGTAGTATCGGAGGGAAATTGCAAGAGACCCAGTACTTC. It specifies CASSIGGKLQETQYF.

This chain uses TRBV30 with TRBJ1-5, with TRBD1 as a possible D gene (6 bases). The ends were cut back, 8 bases at V and 6 bases at J, with 14 bases in the middle. This CDR3 spans 12 amino acids. CDR1 is GTSNPN and CDR2 is SVGIG in the germline V gene (reference sequence). The chain's CDR3 is CAEGGEGQPQHF. CDR3 DNA sequence: TGTGCCGAGGGGGGGGAAGGTCAGCCCCAGCATTTT.

The chain joins TRBV29-1 to TRBJ2-7; D is uncertain. CDR1 is SQVTM, CDR2 ANQGSEA, per germline. The CDR3 consists of 12 residues. Between the trimmed V and J ends, which lost 1 base and 6 bases, there was a span of 10 bases. As DNA, the CDR3 is TGCAGCGTTGAAGGGTCCCAACTCGAGCAGTACTTC. Its protein is CSVEGSQLEQYF.

Remarks on this clone: The junction departs from the called germline gene at one end, perhaps through a read error. The chain joins TRBV7-2 to TRBJ2-1; D perhaps matches TRBD2 (5 bases). Looked up from germline, CDR1 is SGHTA and CDR2 is FQGNSA. The CDR3 contains 9 residues. CDR3 DNA sequence: TGTGCCAGCAGCCCACGACTAATCTTC. Amino acid sequence: CASSPRLIF.

The count of this clone is one. This rearrangement joins TRBV14 to TRBJ1-2; 7 positions match TRBD1. The V gene end was trimmed by 4 bases and the J gene end by 4 bases; junction bases not matched to a gene: 3. Germline lookup yields CDR1 SGHDN and CDR2 FVKESK. The CDR3 is made up of 13 amino acids. The CDR3 loop reads CASSRRQGYGYTF. The CDR3 coding sequence is TGTGCCAGCAGCCGCCGACAGGGCTATGGCTACACCTTC.

About this clone: Sequence at one end of the junction differs from germline and may be a read error. The chain couples TRBV28 to TRBJ2-7; 9 bases match TRBD1. The CDR3 totals 15 residues. Germline loops: CDR1 MDHEN, CDR2 SYDVKM. CDR3 residues: CASGLWGTGTYEQYF. The CDR3 nucleotides read TGTGCCAGCGGTTTATGGGGGACAGGGACCTACGAGCAGTACTTC.